This is a list of T cell receptor beta chains from one sample in a study of OX40 agonist ivuxolimab in advanced cancers. TCRdb's table, derived via immunoSEQ multiplex PCR, lists solely in-frame clones and lacks some. Of roughly 36,000 clones listed, about 82% were seen once; the top ten hold about 20%. The sequencing here drew on CD4+ or CD8+ T cells sorted from blood, taken in a trial of the OX40 agonist ivuxolimab. These receptors were obtained from an adult with an advanced solid tumor such as melanoma, head and neck, liver or kidney cancer. Each CDR3 is given with its conserved first and last residue. The order of the fields is V gene, J gene, CDR3 protein.

v_gene: TRBV28
j_gene: TRBJ1-2
CDR3aa: CASSPPLGYGYTF

v_gene: TRBV28
j_gene: TRBJ2-7
CDR3aa: CASRRGSYEQYF

v_gene: TRBV6-5
j_gene: TRBJ2-5
CDR3aa: CASGDSEETQYF

v_gene: TRBV11-2
j_gene: TRBJ2-1
CDR3aa: CASSLAGSYNEQFF

v_gene: TRBV7-3
j_gene: TRBJ1-3
CDR3aa: CASSFRSSGNTIYF

v_gene: TRBV6-4
j_gene: TRBJ1-2
CDR3aa: CASSDGMAGRWGYTF

v_gene: TRBV29-1
j_gene: TRBJ2-1
CDR3aa: CSVVRDSREGRRNEQFF

v_gene: TRBV7-8
j_gene: TRBJ2-1
CDR3aa: CASSLFRVPSYNEQFF

v_gene: TRBV6-6
j_gene: TRBJ1-5
CDR3aa: CASSRDLNQPQHF

v_gene: TRBV4-3
j_gene: TRBJ2-7
CDR3aa: CASSARDRAYEQYF

v_gene: TRBV4-3
j_gene: TRBJ2-1
CDR3aa: CASSLSRDLTYNEQFF

v_gene: TRBV5-5
j_gene: TRBJ1-2
CDR3aa: CASSGGGLLPYGYTF

v_gene: TRBV6-1
j_gene: TRBJ1-2
CDR3aa: CASSEATDYGYTF

v_gene: TRBV5-3
j_gene: TRBJ2-5
CDR3aa: CARSRDRGLGETQYF

v_gene: TRBV7-2
j_gene: TRBJ1-1
CDR3aa: CASSLGGNKAFF

v_gene: TRBV10-1
j_gene: TRBJ2-1
CDR3aa: CASSEAGINEQFF

v_gene: TRBV10-3
j_gene: TRBJ2-1
CDR3aa: CAIAGTGDNEQFF

v_gene: TRBV19
j_gene: TRBJ2-5
CDR3aa: CASSIVAGAQETQYF

v_gene: TRBV18
j_gene: TRBJ2-7
CDR3aa: CASSFDREDEQYF

v_gene: TRBV2
j_gene: TRBJ2-2
CDR3aa: CASKVPGELFF

v_gene: TRBV9
j_gene: TRBJ1-5
CDR3aa: CASSGGAVGSNQPQHF

v_gene: TRBV9
j_gene: TRBJ2-5
CDR3aa: CASSVGGSEETQYF

v_gene: TRBV7-3
j_gene: TRBJ1-6
CDR3aa: CASSSTGNTNSPLHF

v_gene: TRBV4-1
j_gene: TRBJ1-2
CDR3aa: CASSQSRARGLYGYTF

v_gene: TRBV6-5
j_gene: TRBJ2-7
CDR3aa: CASSREGRGEQYF

v_gene: TRBV7-9
j_gene: TRBJ2-7
CDR3aa: CASSSGTYEQYF

v_gene: TRBV28
j_gene: TRBJ2-7
CDR3aa: CASSENYEQYF

v_gene: TRBV14
j_gene: TRBJ2-1
CDR3aa: CASSPLAVYNEQFF

v_gene: TRBV7-9
j_gene: TRBJ1-2
CDR3aa: CATPRGMRSGYTF

v_gene: TRBV11-2
j_gene: TRBJ2-1
CDR3aa: CASSSVGSYNEQFF

v_gene: TRBV7-2
j_gene: TRBJ1-4
CDR3aa: CASSSYNPMQLFF

v_gene: TRBV30
j_gene: TRBJ2-7
CDR3aa: CAAMGLGSSYEQYF